This TCR beta chain was sequenced during a study of cytomegalovirus exposure and HLA in healthy donors. General study points: A later analysis linked a missense DCLRE1C variant to TCR beta V- and J-gene trimming.

PCR was performed using 60 Vbeta and 13 Jbeta primers. Measured with immunoSEQ multiplex PCR; TCRdb has only the in-frame clones, and not every one. Altogether about 120,000 clones are present, about 70% being singletons, with the ten largest covering 2% to 2.5%. V gave up 1 base and J gave up 7 bases, with 13 bases separating them. The germline V gene encodes CDR1 MDHEN and CDR2 SYDVKM. The CDR3 covers 14 residues. In the case of this clone: Antigen specificity is unknown.

The sample taken for sequencing was PBMCs. The receptor comes from a human donor in good health. V gene TRBV28 combines with J gene TRBJ1-2, with a weak D call TRBD1 (5 bases). The CDR3 here is CASSLYMTVGGYTF. The CDR3 DNA sequence: TGTGCCAGCAGTTTATACATGACAGTCGGTGGCTACACCTTC.